This TCR beta chain was sequenced during a study of PD-L1 blockade in urothelial cancer. At the level of the study: Males with urothelial cancer arising in the bladder constituted about 90% of the roughly 29 patients. After treatment start, blood was analyzed at 3 weeks (second dose) and at 6 weeks. Blood samples contained a median around 130,000 T cells.

Locally advanced or metastatic urothelial carcinoma was present in patients. Sequenced by immunoSEQ multiplex PCR; TCRdb stores in-frame clones only, minus some. This sample has roughly 20,000 clones; just over 85% occur once, and the top ten carry 3.7%. With V trimmed by 0 bases and J by 1 base, 6 bases remained unmatched. The CDR3 sequence is 17 residues long. The TCR sequence derives from a man aged 45-65 years with urothelial cancer. This chain uses TRBV23-1 with TRBJ1-1, with 9 bases aligning to TRBD1. TRBV23-1 is marked as an open reading frame, function uncertain. This sample comprised PBMCs, obtained around atezolizumab (anti-PD-L1) treatment. CDR3: CASSQSGTGYANTEAFF. The DNA of the CDR3 is TGCGCCAGCAGTCAATCAGGGACAGGGTACGCGAACACTGAAGCTTTCTTT.